A single T cell receptor (beta chain) is shown here with its context. Its antigen is still unknown. Donors sampled were nominally healthy, though unrecorded immune exposures were likely. Primers for the PCR totalled 60 Vbeta and 13 Jbeta. Assay: immunoSEQ multiplex PCR; the TCRdb copy retains only in-frame clones and omits some. The sample has over 100,000 clones, roughly 78% seen once. In germline, CDR1 is SGHDT, CDR2 YYEEEE. This CDR3 is built from 11 residues. V was clipped by 7 bases and J by 5 bases, with 9 bases between them. The record originates from a study of cytomegalovirus exposure and HLA in healthy donors. Study results and limitations: Some public TCRs appeared in many individuals, while most sequences were rare. A missense variant in DCLRE1C was later tied to TCR beta V- and J-gene trimming.

The clonotype originates from a woman younger than 45 in good health and CMV-seropositive. This rearrangement joins TRBV5-6 to TRBJ2-5, with TRBD2 as a possible D gene (5 bases). The sequencing input was PBMCs. The CDR3 DNA sequence: TGTGCCAGCGGACTCAGGGAGACCCAGTACTTC. Translating gives CASGLRETQYF. The whole variable domain, remainder taken from reference TRBV5-6 and TRBJ2-5, is DAGVTQSPTHLIKTRGQQVTLRCSPKSGHDTVSWYQQALGQGPQFIFQYYEEEERQRGNFPDRFSGHQFPNYSSELNVNALLLGDSALYLCASGLRETQYFGPGTRLLVL.